The 30 T cell receptor beta chains below were found in one sample sequenced in a study of T cell repertoires and HLA-DP antigens. This table comes from immunoSEQ multiplex PCR, and its TCRdb copy is limited to in-frame clones, with some not included. The profile shows approximately 110,000 clones, roughly 92% of them singletons. For these TCRs, the target antigens are not known. Specimen: CD4+ T cells from PBMCs. These receptors all stem from a woman younger than 30 in good health and CMV-seronegative.

This chain links TRBV5-1 with TRBJ2-2; tentative D call: TRBD1 (6 bases). V dropped 1 base and J dropped 1 base, with 11 bases sitting between them. This CDR3 spans 16 amino acids. Germline V gene lookup returns CDR1 SGHRS and CDR2 YFSETQ. This chain's CDR3 is CASSLRTVQNTGELFF. The CDR3, as DNA: TGCGCCAGCAGCTTGAGGACAGTCCAGAACACCGGGGAGCTGTTTTTT.

V gene TRBV11-1 combines with J gene TRBJ2-1; D gene uncertain. CDR3 length equals 13 residues. Trimming removed 2 bases at V and 4 bases at J, with 6 bases between. The V gene's germline CDR1 is SGHAT and CDR2 FQDESV (reference sequence). For the CDR3, the DNA is TGTGCCAGCAGCTTATCCCGGTACAATGAGCAGTTCTTC. This gives the protein CASSLSRYNEQFF.

This chain's CDR3 is CASSATGEGTEAFF. The CDR3 region has the DNA TGTGCCAGCTCAGCCACAGGGGAGGGGACTGAAGCTTTCTTT. The V call is TRBV18, the J call TRBJ1-1, with 7 bases identical to TRBD1. CDR3 size: 14 residues. CDR1 and CDR2 (germline): KGHSH, LQKENI. V lost 5 bases and J lost 5; bases outside the gene matches: 8.

The rearrangement links TRBV29-1 to TRBJ1-3; D is uncertain. This CDR3 comprises 13 residues. V was trimmed by 5 bases and J by 7 bases, leaving 15 bases between them. CDR1 and CDR2 (germline): SQVTM, ANQGSEA. The CDR3 nucleotides read TGCAGCGTTTCCGGACGGTTAGAGAACACCATATATTTT. It codes for CSVSGRLENTIYF.

This chain uses TRBV9 with TRBJ2-3, with 8 bases aligning to TRBD2. J gave up 4 bases and V 3 bases, and 7 bases lay outside the gene matches. There are 15 residues in the CDR3. CDR1 and CDR2 from the germline V gene are SGDLS and YYNGEE. Written as DNA, the CDR3 is TGTGCCAGCAGCGACAAGCGGGAGTGGGCAGATACGCAGTATTTT. This translates into CASSDKREWADTQYF.

The chain is built from TRBV18 and TRBJ1-1; D call uncertain. The CDR3 loop spans 13 amino acids. Trimming cost V 0 bases and J 8 bases, with 10 bases left between them. Germline V gene sequence: CDR1 KGHSH, CDR2 LQKENI. The CDR3 reads CASSPPVDVEAFF. Here the CDR3 DNA reads TGTGCCAGCTCACCACCGGTTGATGTGGAAGCTTTCTTT.

The V call is TRBV2, the J call TRBJ1-2; 8 bases line up with TRBD1. The CDR3 is made up of 15 amino acids. Trimming cost V 6 bases and J 0 bases; bases outside gene matches: 6. The germline V gene has CDR1 SNHLY and CDR2 FYNNEI. Here the CDR3 DNA reads TGTGCCAGCAGAAGGGACAGGACGGCTAACTATGGCTACACCTTC. As protein: CASRRDRTANYGYTF. Complete variable domain (other parts from reference TRBV2 and TRBJ1-2): EPEVTQTPSHQVTQMGQEVILRCVPISNHLYFYWYRQILGQKVEFLVSFYNNEISEKSEIFDDQFSVERPDGSNFTLKIRSTKLEDSAMYFCASRRDRTANYGYTFGSGTRLTVV.

The rearrangement joins TRBV5-8 to TRBJ2-1; D is possibly TRBD1 or TRBD2 (5 bases each). CDR1 SGHTS and CDR2 YDEGEE come from the germline V gene. Between the trimmed V and J ends, which lost 2 bases and 7 bases, there was a span of 10 bases. The CDR3 covers 13 residues. DNA of the CDR3: TGTGCCAGCAGCTTAAAATGGGGGAATGAGCAGTTCTTC. This codes for CASSLKWGNEQFF. The full variable domain, its missing parts supplied by reference TRBV5-8 and TRBJ2-1, is EAGVTQSPTHLIKTRGQQATLRCSPISGHTSVYWYQQALGLGLQFLLWYDEGEERNRGNFPPRFSGRQFPNYSSELNVNALELEDSALYLCASSLKWGNEQFFGPGTRLTVL.

The chain links TRBV19 to TRBJ2-1; 14 bases are a match to TRBD2. The CDR3 extends over 16 amino acids. Germline CDR1 LNHDA, CDR2 SQIVND (reference sequence). Trimming at V came to 5 bases and at J to 7 bases, leaving 7 bases not matched to a gene. CDR3 coding DNA: TGTGCCAGTAGTGATCTGACTAGCGGGGGGGATAATGAGCAGTTCTTC. It is translated as CASSDLTSGGDNEQFF.

The chain employs TRBV6-5 and TRBJ2-3; the D is unclear. The germline CDR1 and CDR2 sequences are MNHEY and SVGAGI. Deletions cut 2 bases from V and 2 bases from J, with 5 bases between. The CDR3 has 13 amino acids. The DNA of the CDR3 is TGTGCCAGCAGTTACGAATCCACAGATACGCAGTATTTT. Its translation: CASSYESTDTQYF.

This chain joins TRBV7-2 and TRBJ1-1; 7 bases fit TRBD1. Germline CDR1 and CDR2: SGHTA and FQGNSA. The CDR3 spans 15 residues. Trimming at V came to 5 bases and at J to 6 bases, leaving 12 bases not matched to a gene. This chain's CDR3 is CASSPLSYRGAEAFF. In DNA form, the CDR3 reads TGTGCCAGCAGCCCCTTGTCCTACAGGGGCGCTGAAGCTTTCTTT.

This clone came up once. V gene TRBV7-9 combines with J gene TRBJ2-2, with D perhaps matching TRBD1 (6 bases). The germline V gene encodes CDR1 SEHNR and CDR2 FQNEAQ (reference sequence). V lost 2 bases and J 5 bases, leaving 12 bases between the germline ends. The CDR3 length is 15 residues. This CDR3 is CASSLLRGNTGELFF. For the CDR3, the DNA is TGTGCCAGCAGCTTACTCAGGGGTAATACCGGGGAGCTGTTTTTT.

V gene TRBV28 combines with J gene TRBJ1-4, with a tentative D call TRBD1 (6 bases). V gave up 7 bases and J gave up 8 bases, with 17 bases separating them. The CDR3 is made up of 14 amino acids. Germline values: CDR1 MDHEN, CDR2 SYDVKM. This chain's CDR3 is CASTQGRFREKLFF. The CDR3 bases are TGTGCCAGCACCCAGGGGCGGTTTCGGGAAAAACTGTTTTTT.

This rearrangement joins TRBV4-2 to TRBJ1-4, with a possible D match to TRBD1 (6 bases). CDR1 LGHNA and CDR2 YNFKEQ come from the germline V gene. The CDR3 contains 15 residues. V shed 4 bases and J shed 10 bases, with 19 bases lying between them. In DNA, the CDR3 is TGTGCCAGCAGCCTGCGGGGGGGGCCAGAAGGAAAACTGTTTTTT. Its protein is CASSLRGGPEGKLFF.

The rearrangement links TRBV19 to TRBJ2-3; 7 nucleotides align to TRBD1. V lost 6 bases and J lost 4; bases outside the gene matches: 7. The germline V gene has CDR1 LNHDA and CDR2 SQIVND (reference sequence). CDR3 length: 14 amino acids. The chain's CDR3 is CASRGDRAPDTQYF. The CDR3 coding sequence is TGTGCCAGTAGGGGAGACAGGGCCCCAGATACGCAGTATTTT.

This sequence joins TRBV7-2 and TRBJ1-2; 8 bases match TRBD1. This CDR3 spans 15 amino acids. Germline V CDR1 and CDR2: SGHTA, FQGNSA. V lost 5 bases, J lost 4 bases, and 9 bases stayed unmatched. DNA for the CDR3: TGTGCCAGCAGCCTCAGGGGGCGGGGGAGCTATGGCTACACCTTC. The encoded protein is CASSLRGRGSYGYTF.

J is TRBJ2-5 and V is TRBV5-6; D tentatively fits TRBD1 or TRBD2 (5 bases each). Germline V CDR1 and CDR2: SGHDT, YYEEEE. This CDR3 is 14 amino acids long. The ends were cut back, 0 bases at V and 2 bases at J, with 8 bases in the middle. The CDR3 reads CASSLAWGQETQYF. DNA for the CDR3: TGTGCCAGCAGCTTGGCCTGGGGGCAAGAGACCCAGTACTTC. The whole variable domain, remainder taken from reference TRBV5-6 and TRBJ2-5, is DAGVTQSPTHLIKTRGQQVTLRCSPKSGHDTVSWYQQALGQGPQFIFQYYEEEERQRGNFPDRFSGHQFPNYSSELNVNALLLGDSALYLCASSLAWGQETQYFGPGTRLLVL.

This clone was picked up one time. The chain is built from TRBV6-1 and TRBJ1-4, with D possibly TRBD1 on 6 matching bases. This CDR3 has 17 residues. With 1 base removed from V and 10 bases from J, the gap between germline ends came to 22 bases. The germline V gene encodes CDR1 MNHNS and CDR2 SASEGT. The CDR3 protein is CASSEGGAGATVGKLFF. CDR3 sequence (DNA): TGTGCCAGCAGTGAAGGGGGGGCAGGCGCAACGGTTGGAAAACTGTTTTTT.

The chain couples TRBV6-5 to TRBJ2-3; 8 bases fit TRBD2. The trim removed 3 bases at V and 1 base at J, leaving 6 bases unmatched. CDR1 is MNHEY, CDR2 SVGAGI, per germline. The CDR3 is 16 residues long. The CDR3 region is CASSYWRGAGTDTQYF. In DNA form, the CDR3 reads TGTGCCAGCAGTTATTGGCGGGGGGCCGGCACAGATACGCAGTATTTT.

This sequence joins TRBV10-3 and TRBJ1-2; 7 positions agree with TRBD1. After removal of 1 base from V and 2 bases from J, the junction contained 10 bases not matched to a gene. The CDR3 has 17 residues. CDR1 and CDR2 (germline): ENHRY, SYGVKD. The CDR3 DNA follows: TGTGCCATCAGTGAGTACGGGATCCGGGACAGCAACTATGGCTACACCTTC. It encodes CAISEYGIRDSNYGYTF.

The chain employs TRBV4-1 and TRBJ2-1; 14 bases map to TRBD2. The junction had 6 bases not matched to a gene; V was cut back by 8 bases and J by 3 bases. The CDR3 sequence is 16 residues long. Germline V gene lookup returns CDR1 MGHRA and CDR2 YSYEKL. In DNA, the CDR3 is TGCGCCAGCCGGGGACTAGCGGGAGTTAGCTACAATGAGCAGTTCTTC. The encoded protein is CASRGLAGVSYNEQFF.

This chain joins TRBV5-8 and TRBJ2-7, with D possibly TRBD2 on 5 matching bases. V was cut by 4 bases and J by 6 bases, with 23 bases left in between. The CDR3 runs 16 residues. Per the germline V gene, CDR1 is SGHTS and CDR2 is YDEGEE. CDR3 nucleotide sequence: TGTGCCAGCAGCCGATGGGGAGACCCTTCACTACGCGAGCAGTACTTC. Amino acid sequence: CASSRWGDPSLREQYF.

Written as DNA, the CDR3 is TGTGCCAGCTCATTCCCCTTATGGGGAAGCTCCTACAATGAGCAGTTCTTC. Translating it yields CASSFPLWGSSYNEQFF. The chain carries TRBV18 and TRBJ2-1; D unclear. The germline CDR1 and CDR2 sequences are KGHSH and LQKENI. V was pared by 5 bases and J by 0 bases, with 17 bases between. This CDR3 is 17 amino acids long. Full variable domain (rest looked up from reference TRBV18 and TRBJ2-1): NAGVMQNPRHLVRRRGQEARLRCSPMKGHSHVYWYRQLPEEGLKFMVYLQKENIIDESGMPKERFSAEFPKEGPSILRIQQVVRGDSAAYFCASSFPLWGSSYNEQFFGPGTRLTVL.

V is TRBV25-1 and J is TRBJ2-2; perhaps D is TRBD1 or TRBD2 (5 bases each). The CDR3 totals 13 residues. Germline-derived CDR1 and CDR2 are MGHDK and SYGVNS. The ends were cut back, 5 bases at V and 4 bases at J, with 8 bases in the middle. The CDR3 spells CASSKGPTGELFF. The CDR3 DNA reads as TGTGCCAGCAGTAAGGGACCCACCGGGGAGCTGTTTTTT. The complete variable domain, with remaining parts taken from reference TRBV25-1 and TRBJ2-2, reads EADIYQTPRYLVIGTGKKITLECSQTMGHDKMYWYQQDPGMELHLIHYSYGVNSTEKGDLSSESTVSRIRTEHFPLTLESARPSHTSQYLCASSKGPTGELFFGEGSRLTVL.

V is TRBV5-6 and J is TRBJ2-5; no definite D call. Trimming pared 0 bases from V and 4 bases from J, leaving 10 bases between. The V gene's germline CDR1 is SGHDT and CDR2 YYEEEE. The CDR3 is 14 amino acids. The CDR3 nucleotides read TGTGCCAGCAGCTTGGGTAAGGGTTTAGAGACCCAGTACTTC. It codes for CASSLGKGLETQYF.

The rearrangement links TRBV6-5 to TRBJ1-3; no clear D gene. Germline loops: CDR1 MNHEY, CDR2 SVGAGI. Trimming shortened V by 0 bases and J by 4 bases, and 10 bases separated the two germline ends. This CDR3 region has 15 residues. The CDR3 is CASSYSGSGGNTIYF. The CDR3 DNA follows: TGTGCCAGCAGTTACTCGGGGTCTGGGGGAAACACCATATATTTT.

This clone was found once. This chain uses TRBV7-6 with TRBJ2-3; 7 nucleotides agree with TRBD2. CDR3 size: 18 residues. Unmatched junction bases numbered 12, after V lost 0 bases and J lost 3 bases. Germline V lookup: CDR1 SGHVS, CDR2 FNYEAQ. CDR3 coding DNA: TGTGCCAGCAGCTTAGCGCGTGGACTAGGTCCGTCGACAGATACGCAGTATTTT. It yields the protein CASSLARGLGPSTDTQYF.

The gene calls are TRBV6-1 and TRBJ1-5, with D tentatively TRBD1 (5 bases). This CDR3 has 13 amino acids. V dropped 3 bases and J dropped 7 bases, with 10 bases sitting between them. CDR1 MNHNS and CDR2 SASEGT come from the germline V gene. CDR3 in DNA: TGTGCCAGCAGTGAGGGGGATACCCAGCCCCAGCATTTT. Translated: CASSEGDTQPQHF.

J is TRBJ1-2 and V is TRBV6-6, with D uncertain. Germline lookup yields CDR1 MNHNY and CDR2 SVGAGI (reference sequence). With 4 bases removed from V and 0 bases from J, the gap between germline ends came to 9 bases. The CDR3 extends over 14 amino acids. In nucleotides, the CDR3 is TGTGCCAGCAGTTCTCCGGCAACTAACTATGGCTACACCTTC. This gives the protein CASSSPATNYGYTF.

The chain is built from TRBV28 and TRBJ2-1; the match to TRBD2 covers 12 bases. The germline V gene has CDR1 MDHEN and CDR2 SYDVKM. This CDR3 has 17 amino acids. V shed 5 bases, J shed 8 bases, and the junction held 13 bases outside the gene matches. The chain's CDR3 is CASSLPGLAGGGDEQFF. CDR3 nucleotide sequence: TGTGCCAGCAGTCTCCCGGGACTAGCGGGCGGGGGCGATGAGCAGTTCTTC.